These 17 T cell receptor beta chains originate from one sample sequenced in a study of blood T cell repertoires in COVID-19. Produced via immunoSEQ multiplex PCR; TCRdb's table is partial and in-frame only. The sample contains approximately 75,000 clones, about 79% of which appear only once. The sequenced material came from peripheral blood. Receptor source: a woman in her forties or fifties with acute or convalescent COVID-19.

V and J are TRBV24-1 and TRBJ2-3; possibly TRBD2 for D (5 bases). V dropped 9 bases and J dropped 1 base, with 10 bases sitting between them. This CDR3 is built from 13 residues. Looked up from germline, CDR1 is KGHDR and CDR2 is SFDVKD. The CDR3 sequence: CATSGRGTDTQYF. The CDR3 DNA reads as TGTGCCACCTCCGGGCGGGGCACAGATACGCAGTATTTT.

The V and J genes are TRBV6-6 and TRBJ2-2, with D possibly matching TRBD1 (6 bases). This CDR3 has 14 residues. Germline CDR1 is MNHNY and CDR2 is SVGAGI (reference sequence). V lost 7 bases, J lost 4 bases, and 13 bases lay in between. The CDR3 sequence: CASTIGGRTGELFF. The DNA of the CDR3 is TGTGCCAGCACGATTGGGGGCCGCACCGGGGAGCTGTTTTTT.

The chain is built from TRBV6-5 and TRBJ2-3; D is undetermined. The germline V gene encodes CDR1 MNHEY and CDR2 SVGAGI. CDR3 length: 13 amino acids. Between the trimmed V and J ends, which lost 6 bases and 1 base, there was a span of 8 bases. CDR3 protein: CASRSQGTDTQYF. CDR3 bases: TGTGCCAGCAGATCCCAGGGCACAGATACGCAGTATTTT.

The CDR3 loop reads CATKAGQGQNIQYF. The CDR3 DNA follows: TGTGCCACCAAAGCAGGACAGGGTCAAAACATTCAGTACTTC. The chain couples TRBV19 to TRBJ2-4; 8 bases are a match to TRBD1. V was clipped by 10 bases and J by 5 bases; unmatched bases: 10. The CDR3 length is 14 residues. Per germline, CDR1 LNHDA and CDR2 SQIVND (reference sequence).

This clone has more than one count but fewer than ten. The gene calls are TRBV7-3 and TRBJ2-7; 9 bases match TRBD2. This CDR3 spans 15 amino acids. Germline loops: CDR1 SGHTA, CDR2 FQGTGA. With 1 base clipped from V and 4 bases from J, the junction kept 5 bases outside the gene matches. The CDR3 DNA sequence: TGTGCCAGCAGCTTAAATAGCGGGGGATCTTACGAGCAGTACTTC. It is translated as CASSLNSGGSYEQYF.

The rearrangement links TRBV6-5 to TRBJ2-1, with D possibly being TRBD1 (5 bases). The CDR3 has 15 amino acids. Trimming cost V 5 bases and J 4 bases, with 15 bases left between them. The germline V gene has CDR1 MNHEY and CDR2 SVGAGI. The CDR3 coding sequence is TGTGCCAGCAGTCCAGGGTCCCCCCAATACAATGAGCAGTTCTTC. Translation gives CASSPGSPQYNEQFF.

This rearrangement joins TRBV7-6 to TRBJ2-1; 9 nucleotides line up with TRBD1. The CDR3 length is 17 residues. Germline CDR1 SGHVS, CDR2 FNYEAQ. The V and J ends lost 5 bases and 5 bases, in that order; junction bases with no gene match: 13. The DNA for the CDR3 is TGTGCCAGCAGCGAAATAACCGGGACAGGGAATCACAATGAGCAGTTCTTC. This translates into CASSEITGTGNHNEQFF.

This chain's CDR3 is CASGLAGPGATEAFF. CDR3 DNA: TGTGCTAGTGGTTTGGCAGGCCCTGGGGCCACTGAAGCTTTCTTT. The genes are TRBV12-5 and TRBJ1-1; D possibly corresponds to TRBD1 (5 bases). CDR3 length: 15 residues. Germline CDR1 reads LGHNT; CDR2 reads FRNRAP. V was pared by 1 base and J by 4 bases, with 13 bases between. Supplemented by reference TRBV12-5 and TRBJ1-1, the full variable domain reads DARVTQTPRHKVTEMGQEVTMRCQPILGHNTVFWYRQTMMQGLELLAYFRNRAPLDDSGMPKDRFSAEMPDATLATLKIQPSEPRDSAVYFCASGLAGPGATEAFFGQGTRLTVV.

The chain has TRBV6-5 and TRBJ1-2; TRBD1 matches 7 bases. Unmatched junction bases numbered 5, after V lost 5 bases and J lost 2 bases. Per germline, CDR1 MNHEY and CDR2 SVGAGI. The CDR3 runs to 14 residues. The CDR3 nucleotides are TGTGCCAGCAGTAGGGACAGCAAAAACTATGGCTACACCTTC. This gives the protein CASSRDSKNYGYTF.

This clone was recorded a few times. V gene TRBV10-1 combines with J gene TRBJ2-1; 13 bases map to TRBD2. Germline CDR1 is WNHNN and CDR2 is SYGVQD (reference sequence). The trim removed 4 bases at V and 9 bases at J, leaving 6 bases unmatched. The CDR3 runs 15 residues. CDR3 protein: CASSGTSGSVREQFF. Written as DNA, the CDR3 is TGCGCCAGCAGTGGGACTAGCGGGAGTGTCCGTGAGCAGTTCTTC.

V and J are TRBV29-1 and TRBJ2-3; 8 positions agree with TRBD2. The CDR3 covers 13 residues. Germline V gives CDR1 SQVTM, CDR2 ANQGSEA. Trimming took 5 bases from V and 3 from J; bases not matched to a gene: 4. The CDR3 DNA follows: TGCAGCGTTCAGTCGGGGGGGACAGATACGCAGTATTTT. Translated: CSVQSGGTDTQYF.

The CDR3 region is CASSYQTGGANTGELFF. DNA for the CDR3: TGTGCCAGCAGCTATCAAACAGGGGGCGCGAACACCGGGGAGCTGTTTTTT. The V call is TRBV5-4, the J call TRBJ2-2, with 9 nucleotides matching TRBD1. Trimming removed 3 bases from V and 0 bases from J; junction bases left unmatched: 6. The germline V gene has CDR1 SGHNT and CDR2 YYREEE (reference sequence). There are 17 residues in the CDR3.

This clone was detected only once. The V and J genes are TRBV5-3 and TRBJ1-1; 8 bases are shared with TRBD1. TRBV5-3 is annotated as an ORF whose role is uncertain. The CDR3 is made up of 17 amino acids. J lost 2 bases, V lost 4 bases, and 13 bases had no gene match. CDR3 region: CARSIKRQGPYNTEAFF. In DNA form, the CDR3 reads TGTGCCAGAAGCATTAAGAGACAGGGGCCATACAACACTGAAGCTTTCTTT.

The V gene is TRBV7-9, the J gene TRBJ2-3; D is ambiguous. The CDR3 sequence is 13 residues long. Germline V gene lookup returns CDR1 SEHNR and CDR2 FQNEAQ (reference sequence). V shed 6 bases and J shed 0 bases, with 7 bases lying between them. The DNA of the CDR3 is TGTGCCAGCAGGAGCACGAGCACAGATACGCAGTATTTT. Amino acids: CASRSTSTDTQYF.

This clone was seen only a few times. The chain joins TRBV6-5 to TRBJ2-6, with a weak D call TRBD2 (5 bases). The CDR3 length is 15 residues. From germline, CDR1 is MNHEY and CDR2 SVGAGI. Trimming removed 7 bases from V and 0 bases from J, with 10 bases in between. The CDR3 region is CASKGGSSGANVLTF. The CDR3 DNA reads TGTGCCAGCAAGGGCGGGTCCTCTGGGGCCAACGTCCTGACTTTC.

The chain is built from TRBV6-6 and TRBJ2-7; 11 bases map to TRBD2. CDR3 length equals 15 residues. Germline V gives CDR1 MNHNY, CDR2 SVGAGI (reference sequence). V dropped 6 bases and J dropped 2; count of bases not matched to a gene: 6. The CDR3 reads CASSNPSGGTYEQYF. The CDR3 DNA sequence: TGTGCCAGCAGCAATCCTAGCGGGGGGACCTACGAGCAGTACTTC.

This clone appeared a single time. The J gene is TRBJ1-2, the V gene TRBV19; D is uncertain. V shed 3 bases and J shed 8 bases, with 19 bases lying between them. Germline V gives CDR1 LNHDA, CDR2 SQIVND (reference sequence). The length of the CDR3 is 15 residues. The DNA for the CDR3 is TGTGCCAGTAGTATGTTAATTCGCTCCCTTGAGGGCTACACCTTC. This encodes CASSMLIRSLEGYTF.